The sequence of this T cell receptor beta chain was determined in a study of blood T cell repertoires in COVID-19. Study-level background: The United States, Italy and Spain provided the acute and convalescent COVID-19 samples. In each case, the material was cDNA or gDNA derived from T cells, B-cell-depleted T cells, or PBMCs.

Per the authors' pipeline: Estimated nucleated cell counts came from reference gene primer amplification. Sequenced by immunoSEQ multiplex PCR; TCRdb stores in-frame clones only, minus some. That table is the source of V, J and clone size, and D and trimming were worked out from the DNA. Counted here are 190,000 or so clones, 85% to 90% occurring once; the ten biggest clones make up 0.88%. V trimming: 1 base; J trimming: 5 bases; junction bases outside the gene matches: 8. This CDR3 has 16 amino acids. The germline CDR1 and CDR2 sequences are KGHSH and LQKENI. V is TRBV18 and J is TRBJ2-1; 7 positions match TRBD2. Sequenced material: peripheral blood. This receptor was identified in a woman under 30 who had recovered from COVID-19. Written as DNA, the CDR3 is TGTGCCAGCTCACCACAATCGTCCCTAGCGGACAATGAGCAGTTCTTC. Translated: CASSPQSSLADNEQFF. Complete variable domain (other parts from reference TRBV18 and TRBJ2-1): NAGVMQNPRHLVRRRGQEARLRCSPMKGHSHVYWYRQLPEEGLKFMVYLQKENIIDESGMPKERFSAEFPKEGPSILRIQQVVRGDSAAYFCASSPQSSLADNEQFFGPGTRLTVL.